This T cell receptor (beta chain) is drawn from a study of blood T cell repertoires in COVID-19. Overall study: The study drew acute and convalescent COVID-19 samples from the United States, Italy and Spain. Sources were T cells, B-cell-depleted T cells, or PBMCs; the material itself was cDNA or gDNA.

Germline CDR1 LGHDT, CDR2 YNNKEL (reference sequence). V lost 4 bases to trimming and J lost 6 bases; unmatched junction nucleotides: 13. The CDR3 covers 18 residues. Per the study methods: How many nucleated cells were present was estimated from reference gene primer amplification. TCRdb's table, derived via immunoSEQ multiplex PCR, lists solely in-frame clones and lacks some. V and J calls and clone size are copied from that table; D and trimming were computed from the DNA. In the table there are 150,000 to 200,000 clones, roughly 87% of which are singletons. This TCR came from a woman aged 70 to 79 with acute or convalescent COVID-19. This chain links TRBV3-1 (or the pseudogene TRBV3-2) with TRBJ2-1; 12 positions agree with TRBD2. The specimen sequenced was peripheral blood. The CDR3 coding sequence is TGTGCCAGCAGCCCAGGACTAGCGGGAACTTATTCCCGCAATGAGCAGTTCTTC. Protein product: CASSPGLAGTYSRNEQFF.